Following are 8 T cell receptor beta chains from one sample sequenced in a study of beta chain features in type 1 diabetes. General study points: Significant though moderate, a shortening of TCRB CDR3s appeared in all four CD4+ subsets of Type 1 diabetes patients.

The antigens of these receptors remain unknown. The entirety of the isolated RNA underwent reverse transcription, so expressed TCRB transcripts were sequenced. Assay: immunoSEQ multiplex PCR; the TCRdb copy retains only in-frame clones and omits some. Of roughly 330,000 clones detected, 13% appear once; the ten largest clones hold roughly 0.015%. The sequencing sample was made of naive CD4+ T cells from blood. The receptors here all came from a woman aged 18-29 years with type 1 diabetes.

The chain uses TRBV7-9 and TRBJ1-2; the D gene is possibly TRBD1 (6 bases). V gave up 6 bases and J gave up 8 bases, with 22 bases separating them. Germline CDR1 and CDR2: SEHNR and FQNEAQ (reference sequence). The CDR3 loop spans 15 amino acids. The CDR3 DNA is TGTGCCAGCAGATCCGGGAATGCAGGGGCCGAGGGCTACACCTTC. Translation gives CASRSGNAGAEGYTF.

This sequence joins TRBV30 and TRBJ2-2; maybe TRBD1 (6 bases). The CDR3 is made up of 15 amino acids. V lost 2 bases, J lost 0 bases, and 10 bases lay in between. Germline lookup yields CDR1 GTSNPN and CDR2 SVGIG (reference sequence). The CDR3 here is CAWSYRVPNTGELFF. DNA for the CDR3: TGTGCCTGGAGTTACAGGGTTCCGAACACCGGGGAGCTGTTTTTT.

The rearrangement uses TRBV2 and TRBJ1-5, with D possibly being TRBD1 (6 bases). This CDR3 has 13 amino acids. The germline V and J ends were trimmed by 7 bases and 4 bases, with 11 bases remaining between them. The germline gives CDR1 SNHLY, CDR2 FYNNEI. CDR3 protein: CASMAGVNQPQHF. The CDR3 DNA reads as TGTGCCAGCATGGCAGGGGTAAATCAGCCCCAGCATTTT.

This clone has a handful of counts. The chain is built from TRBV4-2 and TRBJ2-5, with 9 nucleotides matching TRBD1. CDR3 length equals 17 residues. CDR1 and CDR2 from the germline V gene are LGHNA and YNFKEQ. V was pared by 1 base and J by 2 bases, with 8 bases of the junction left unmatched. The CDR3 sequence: CASSQGGQGLGQETQYF. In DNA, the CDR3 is TGTGCCAGCAGCCAAGGCGGACAGGGGTTAGGGCAAGAGACCCAGTACTTC.

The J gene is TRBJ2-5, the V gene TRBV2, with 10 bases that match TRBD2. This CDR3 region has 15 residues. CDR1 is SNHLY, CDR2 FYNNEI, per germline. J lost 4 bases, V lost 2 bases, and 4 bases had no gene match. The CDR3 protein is CASSERLAGAETQYF. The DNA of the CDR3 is TGTGCCAGCAGTGAAAGGCTAGCGGGAGCAGAGACCCAGTACTTC.

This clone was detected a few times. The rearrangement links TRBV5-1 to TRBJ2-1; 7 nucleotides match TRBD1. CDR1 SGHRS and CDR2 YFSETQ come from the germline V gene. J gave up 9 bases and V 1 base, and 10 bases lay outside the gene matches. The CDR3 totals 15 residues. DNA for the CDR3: TGCGCCAGCAGCTTGCCTACAGGGGATCGGGGTGAGCAGTTCTTC. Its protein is CASSLPTGDRGEQFF.

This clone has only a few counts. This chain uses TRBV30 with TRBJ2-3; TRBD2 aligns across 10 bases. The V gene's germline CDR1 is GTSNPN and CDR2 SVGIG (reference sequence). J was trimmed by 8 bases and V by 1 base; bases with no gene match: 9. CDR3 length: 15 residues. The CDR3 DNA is TGTGCCTGGAGTGGGACTAGCGGCGCGATGGGTACGCAGTATTTT. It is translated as CAWSGTSGAMGTQYF.

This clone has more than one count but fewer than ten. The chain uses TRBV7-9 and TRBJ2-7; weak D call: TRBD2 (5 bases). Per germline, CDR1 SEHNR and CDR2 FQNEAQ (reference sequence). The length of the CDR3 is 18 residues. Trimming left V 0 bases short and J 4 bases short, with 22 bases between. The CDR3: CASSLASGGRPTSYEQYV. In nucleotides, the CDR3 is TGTGCCAGCAGCTTAGCCTCCGGAGGCAGGCCGACCTCTTACGAGCAGTACGTC.